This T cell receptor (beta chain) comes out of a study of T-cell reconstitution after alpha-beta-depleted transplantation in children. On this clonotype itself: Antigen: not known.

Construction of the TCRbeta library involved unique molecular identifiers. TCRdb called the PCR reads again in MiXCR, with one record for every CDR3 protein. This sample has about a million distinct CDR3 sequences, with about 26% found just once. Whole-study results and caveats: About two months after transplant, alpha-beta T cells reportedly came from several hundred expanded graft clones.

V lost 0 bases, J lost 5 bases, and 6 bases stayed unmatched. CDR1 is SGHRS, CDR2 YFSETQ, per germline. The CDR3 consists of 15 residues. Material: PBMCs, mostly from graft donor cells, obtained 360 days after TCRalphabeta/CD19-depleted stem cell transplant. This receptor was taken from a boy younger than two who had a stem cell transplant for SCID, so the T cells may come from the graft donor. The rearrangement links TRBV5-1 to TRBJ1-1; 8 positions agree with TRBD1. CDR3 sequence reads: CASSLGDRISTEAFF. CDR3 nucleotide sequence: TGCGCCAGCAGCTTGGGGGACAGGATAAGTACTGAAGCTTTCTTT.